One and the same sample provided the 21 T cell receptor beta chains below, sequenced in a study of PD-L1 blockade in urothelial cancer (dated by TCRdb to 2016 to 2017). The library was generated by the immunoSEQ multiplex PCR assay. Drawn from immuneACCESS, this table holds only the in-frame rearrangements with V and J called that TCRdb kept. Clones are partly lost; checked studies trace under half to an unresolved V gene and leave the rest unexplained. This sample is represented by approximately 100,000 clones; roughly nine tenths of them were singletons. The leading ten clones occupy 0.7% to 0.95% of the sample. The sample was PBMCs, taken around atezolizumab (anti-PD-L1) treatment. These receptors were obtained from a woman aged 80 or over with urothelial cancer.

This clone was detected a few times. In nucleotides, the CDR3 is TGCGCCAGCAGCCAATTTGGACAGGGCAATCAGCCCCAGCATTTT. This translates into CASSQFGQGNQPQHF. The rearrangement links TRBV4-1 to TRBJ1-5; 7 positions match TRBD1. The CDR3 consists of 15 residues. Germline CDR1 is MGHRA and CDR2 is YSYEKL. The V segment lost 2 bases and the J segment 2 bases; nucleotides outside the gene matches: 3.

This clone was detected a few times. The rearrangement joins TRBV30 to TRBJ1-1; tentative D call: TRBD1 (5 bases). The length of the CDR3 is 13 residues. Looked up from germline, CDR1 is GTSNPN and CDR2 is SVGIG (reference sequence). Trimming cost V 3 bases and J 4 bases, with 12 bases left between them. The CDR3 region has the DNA TGTGCCTGGAGAGGAAACAGGAGCACTGAAGCTTTCTTT. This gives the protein CAWRGNRSTEAFF.

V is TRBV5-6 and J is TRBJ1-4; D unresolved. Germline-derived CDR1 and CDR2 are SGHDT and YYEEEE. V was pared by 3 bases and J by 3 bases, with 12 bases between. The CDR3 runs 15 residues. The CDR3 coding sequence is TGTGCCAGCAGCTCTGAGGGTGCAGCTAATGAAAAACTGTTTTTT. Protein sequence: CASSSEGAANEKLFF.

Here the CDR3 DNA reads TGCGCCAGCAGCCCTGGAACTAGCGGGAGCGCGGACTACGAGCAGTACTTC. This translates into CASSPGTSGSADYEQYF. V and J are TRBV5-1 and TRBJ2-7; 11 bases map to TRBD2. The CDR3 length is 17 residues. V gave up 4 bases and J gave up 3 bases; unmatched junction bases: 12. Germline CDR1 reads SGHRS; CDR2 reads YFSETQ. Drawing the rest from reference TRBV5-1 and TRBJ2-7, the complete variable domain is KAGVTQTPRYLIKTRGQQVTLSCSPISGHRSVSWYQQTPGQGLQFLFEYFSETQRNKGNFPGRFSGRQFSNSRSEMNVSTLELGDSALYLCASSPGTSGSADYEQYFGPGTRLTVT.

CDR3 loop: CASSLPVGGGHNEQFF. In DNA, the CDR3 is TGTGCCAGCAGTTTGCCCGTGGGAGGGGGGCACAATGAGCAGTTCTTC. The J gene is TRBJ2-1, the V gene TRBV28; maybe TRBD2 (7 bases). The length of the CDR3 is 16 residues. Trimming removed 3 bases from V and 5 bases from J, with 17 bases in between. CDR1 MDHEN and CDR2 SYDVKM come from the germline V gene.

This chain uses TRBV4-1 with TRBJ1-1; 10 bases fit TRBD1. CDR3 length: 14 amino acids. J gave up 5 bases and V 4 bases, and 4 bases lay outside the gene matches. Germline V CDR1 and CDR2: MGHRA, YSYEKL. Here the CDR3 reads CASSPGQGRTEAFF. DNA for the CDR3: TGCGCCAGCAGCCCGGGACAGGGGAGGACTGAAGCTTTCTTT.

CDR3 sequence: CASSYSASGYTF. As DNA, the CDR3 is TGTGCCAGCAGTTACTCAGCGAGTGGCTACACCTTC. V usage is TRBV6-5 and J usage is TRBJ1-2; D not certain. The CDR3 is 12 residues long. Germline CDR1 is MNHEY and CDR2 is SVGAGI. Trimming shortened V by 0 bases and J by 7 bases, and 6 bases separated the two germline ends.

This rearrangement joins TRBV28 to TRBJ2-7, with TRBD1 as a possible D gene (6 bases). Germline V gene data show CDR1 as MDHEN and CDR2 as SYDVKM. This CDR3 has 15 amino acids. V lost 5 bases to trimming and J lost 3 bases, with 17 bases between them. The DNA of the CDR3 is TGTGCCAGCAGTCTCCAGGGGCGAGTTTTCTACGAGCAGTACTTC. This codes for CASSLQGRVFYEQYF.

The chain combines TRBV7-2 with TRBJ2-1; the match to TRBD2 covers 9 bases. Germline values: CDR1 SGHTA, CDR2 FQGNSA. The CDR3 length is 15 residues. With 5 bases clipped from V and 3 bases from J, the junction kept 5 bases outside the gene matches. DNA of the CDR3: TGTGCCAGCAGCCTTAGCGGGAGCTTCTACAATGAGCAGTTCTTC. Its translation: CASSLSGSFYNEQFF.

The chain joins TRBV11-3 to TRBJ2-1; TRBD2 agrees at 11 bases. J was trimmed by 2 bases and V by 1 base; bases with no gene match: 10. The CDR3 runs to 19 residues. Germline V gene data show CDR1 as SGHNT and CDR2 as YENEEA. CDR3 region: CASSLGRVAGGGTYNEQFF. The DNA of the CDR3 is TGTGCCAGCAGCTTAGGCAGGGTAGCGGGAGGGGGTACCTACAATGAGCAGTTCTTC.

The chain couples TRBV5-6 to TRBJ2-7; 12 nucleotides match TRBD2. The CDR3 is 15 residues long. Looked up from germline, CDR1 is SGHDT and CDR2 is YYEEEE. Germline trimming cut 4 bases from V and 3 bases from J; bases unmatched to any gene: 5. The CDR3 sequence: CASSHTTSGSYEQYF. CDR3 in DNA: TGTGCCAGCAGCCACACGACTAGCGGGAGCTACGAGCAGTACTTC.

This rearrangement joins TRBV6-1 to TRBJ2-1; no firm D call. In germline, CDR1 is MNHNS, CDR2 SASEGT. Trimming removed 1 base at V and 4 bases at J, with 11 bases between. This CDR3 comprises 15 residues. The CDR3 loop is CASSEGTAVYNEQFF. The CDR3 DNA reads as TGTGCCAGCAGTGAAGGTACGGCGGTTTACAATGAGCAGTTCTTC.

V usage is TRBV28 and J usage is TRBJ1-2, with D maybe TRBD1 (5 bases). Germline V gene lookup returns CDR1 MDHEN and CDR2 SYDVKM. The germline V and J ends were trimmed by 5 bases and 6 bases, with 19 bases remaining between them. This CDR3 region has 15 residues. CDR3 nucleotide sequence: TGTGCCAGCAGTCCCCCGGCGGGGGAGGAGGATGGCTACACCTTC. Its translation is CASSPPAGEEDGYTF.

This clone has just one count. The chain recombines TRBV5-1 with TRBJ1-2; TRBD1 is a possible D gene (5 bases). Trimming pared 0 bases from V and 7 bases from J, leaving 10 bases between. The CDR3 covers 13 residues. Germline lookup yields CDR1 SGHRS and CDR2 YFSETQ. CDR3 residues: CASSLGQRGGYTF. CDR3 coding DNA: TGCGCCAGCAGCTTGGGACAGCGTGGTGGCTACACCTTC.

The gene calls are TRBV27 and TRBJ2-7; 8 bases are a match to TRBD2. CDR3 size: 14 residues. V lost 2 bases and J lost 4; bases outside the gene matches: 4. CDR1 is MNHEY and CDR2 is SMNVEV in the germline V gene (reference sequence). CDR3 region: CASSLGTRPYEQYF. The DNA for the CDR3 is TGTGCCAGCAGTTTAGGGACTAGACCGTACGAGCAGTACTTC.

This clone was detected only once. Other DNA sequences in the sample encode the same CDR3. Here the CDR3 reads CAIGTGGSYEQYF. DNA of the CDR3: TGTGCCATAGGGACAGGGGGATCCTACGAGCAGTACTTC. The chain employs TRBV10-3 and TRBJ2-7, with TRBD1 matching 11 bases. CDR1 and CDR2 (germline): ENHRY, SYGVKD. Trimming removed 9 bases from V and 1 base from J; junction bases left unmatched: 2. The CDR3 totals 13 residues.

The CDR3 loop is CASSLVSSTDTQYF. The CDR3 bases are TGTGCCAGCAGCTTGGTCTCTAGCACAGATACGCAGTATTTT. The chain combines TRBV5-4 with TRBJ2-3; D ambiguous. Germline CDR1 SGHNT, CDR2 YYREEE (reference sequence). The CDR3 runs 14 residues. V was trimmed by 0 bases and J by 0 bases, leaving 5 bases between them.

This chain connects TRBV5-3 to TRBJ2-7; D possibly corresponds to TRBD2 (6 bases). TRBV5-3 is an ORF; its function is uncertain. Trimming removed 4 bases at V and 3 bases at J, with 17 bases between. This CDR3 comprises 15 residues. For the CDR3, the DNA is TGTGCCAGAAGCCGGCGAGGGCCGGGGGACTACGAGCAGTACTTC. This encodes CARSRRGPGDYEQYF.

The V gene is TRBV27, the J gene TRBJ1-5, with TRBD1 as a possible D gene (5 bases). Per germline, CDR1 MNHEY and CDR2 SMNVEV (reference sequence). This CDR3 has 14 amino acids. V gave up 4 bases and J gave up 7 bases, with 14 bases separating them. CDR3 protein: CASSSPSRAQPQHF. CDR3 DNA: TGTGCCAGCAGTTCCCCCTCCAGGGCCCAGCCCCAGCATTTT.

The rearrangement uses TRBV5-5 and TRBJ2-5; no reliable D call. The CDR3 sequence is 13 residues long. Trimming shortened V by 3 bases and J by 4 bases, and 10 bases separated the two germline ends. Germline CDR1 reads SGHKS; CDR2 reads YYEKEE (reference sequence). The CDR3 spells CASSYEKLETQYF. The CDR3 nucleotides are TGTGCCAGCAGCTACGAGAAACTAGAGACCCAGTACTTC.

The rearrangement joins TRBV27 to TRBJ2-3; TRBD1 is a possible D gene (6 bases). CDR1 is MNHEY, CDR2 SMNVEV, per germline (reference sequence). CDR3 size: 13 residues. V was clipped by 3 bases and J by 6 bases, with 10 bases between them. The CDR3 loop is CASSFYRVDTQYF. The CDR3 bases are TGTGCCAGCAGTTTCTACAGGGTTGATACGCAGTATTTT.